The next 26 T cell receptor beta chains were all read from a single sample in a study of neoadjuvant nivolumab and ipilimumab in lung cancer. Sequencing was performed with immunoSEQ multiplex PCR; in TCRdb, only in-frame clones are kept and a portion is missing. This table has approximately 30,000 clones, about 81% appearing once. The input for sequencing was tumor tissue, taken after neoadjuvant nivolumab, alone or with ipilimumab, at or shortly before surgery. These receptor sequences come from an adult with non-small cell lung cancer.

The J gene is TRBJ1-1, the V gene TRBV5-4; D perhaps matches TRBD1 (6 bases). Germline V gene sequence: CDR1 SGHNT, CDR2 YYREEE (reference sequence). This CDR3 comprises 13 residues. The V end was cut by 3 bases, the J end by 4 bases, with 10 bases between. The DNA of the CDR3 is TGTGCCAGCAGCTCAGGGGACTTCACTGAAGCTTTCTTT. As protein: CASSSGDFTEAFF.

In this sample, this clone turned up once. This chain links TRBV5-5 with TRBJ2-7; D uncertain. The CDR3 totals 12 residues. V lost 0 bases and J lost 6, with 7 bases in between. Germline-derived CDR1 and CDR2 are SGHKS and YYEKEE (reference sequence). The CDR3 coding sequence is TGTGCCAGCAGCTTGGACGTGGGCGAGCAGTACTTC. As protein: CASSLDVGEQYF.

The chain joins TRBV29-1 to TRBJ2-5, with TRBD1 as a possible D gene (7 bases). This CDR3 region has 14 residues. In germline, CDR1 is SQVTM, CDR2 ANQGSEA. The V and J ends lost 2 bases and 6 bases respectively, with 16 bases between them. In DNA, the CDR3 is TGCAGCGTTGAAACAACCAGGGGGAGGAAGACCCAGTACTTC. This encodes CSVETTRGRKTQYF.

The chain recombines TRBV7-4 with TRBJ2-7, with unresolved D. Germline CDR1 SGHVT, CDR2 SQSDAQ. CDR3 length equals 14 residues. The ends were cut back, 1 base at V and 3 bases at J, with 10 bases in the middle. The CDR3 here is CASSLGDFDYEQYF. The DNA for the CDR3 is TGTGCCAGCAGCTTAGGAGATTTCGACTACGAGCAGTACTTC.

The V gene is TRBV19, the J gene TRBJ2-1; TRBD1 aligns across 8 bases. V dropped 3 bases and J dropped 7; count of bases not matched to a gene: 14. The length of the CDR3 is 17 residues. The germline V gene has CDR1 LNHDA and CDR2 SQIVND (reference sequence). The CDR3 region has the DNA TGTGCCAGTAGTATCCTCCCCGGGACAGGCTTCGGAAATGAGCAGTTCTTC. Encoded protein: CASSILPGTGFGNEQFF.

The J gene is TRBJ2-3, the V gene TRBV6-1; D is perhaps TRBD2 (6 bases). This CDR3 has 15 residues. The V gene lost 6 bases and the J gene lost 4 bases, with 17 bases spanning the gap. The germline V gene encodes CDR1 MNHNS and CDR2 SASEGT. CDR3 in amino acids: CASRNSWRGADTQYF. CDR3 DNA: TGTGCCAGCAGAAACTCGTGGAGGGGTGCAGATACGCAGTATTTT.

The rearrangement joins TRBV20-1 to TRBJ2-1, with no clear D. The CDR3 loop spans 10 amino acids. Germline values: CDR1 DFQATT, CDR2 SNEGSKA (reference sequence). V lost 6 bases and J lost 3, with 3 bases in between. CDR3 sequence: CSAIYNEQFF. The CDR3 region has the DNA TGCAGTGCCATCTACAATGAGCAGTTCTTC.

J is TRBJ2-7 and V is TRBV4-2; D gene uncertain. Germline V gene lookup returns CDR1 LGHNA and CDR2 YNFKEQ. CDR3 length: 13 amino acids. Trimming stripped 2 bases from V and 6 bases from J, with 11 bases between. The CDR3 region has the DNA TGTGCCAGCAGCCAATCCTTGACACTCGAGCAGTACTTC. Its translation is CASSQSLTLEQYF.

V gene TRBV9 combines with J gene TRBJ2-3; 7 bases fit TRBD2. Germline values: CDR1 SGDLS, CDR2 YYNGEE. This CDR3 contains 15 residues. The V gene end was trimmed by 0 bases and the J gene end by 1 base; junction bases not matched to a gene: 2. CDR3 sequence reads: CASSVGLAGTDTQYF. In nucleotides, the CDR3 is TGTGCCAGCAGCGTAGGTCTAGCGGGCACAGATACGCAGTATTTT.

The V and J genes are TRBV18 and TRBJ2-7; 8 positions match TRBD2. Germline V gene sequence: CDR1 KGHSH, CDR2 LQKENI. The CDR3 consists of 14 residues. V was pared by 5 bases and J by 3 bases, with 6 bases of the junction left unmatched. CDR3 loop: CASSKDLAGYEQYF. CDR3 sequence (DNA): TGTGCCAGCTCAAAGGACCTAGCGGGCTACGAGCAGTACTTC.

The chain recombines TRBV19 with TRBJ1-4; D remains ambiguous. CDR1 and CDR2 from the germline V gene are LNHDA and SQIVND (reference sequence). Trimming cost V 3 bases and J 4 bases, with 15 bases left between them. The CDR3 consists of 16 residues. The CDR3 DNA follows: TGTGCCAGTAGTATTGGTAACACAAACGGTAATGAAAAACTGTTTTTT. Amino acids: CASSIGNTNGNEKLFF.

The chain combines TRBV27 with TRBJ2-5, with 7 bases that match TRBD1. V trimming: 5 bases; J trimming: 3 bases; junction bases outside the gene matches: 6. This CDR3 contains 14 residues. Germline V gene sequence: CDR1 MNHEY, CDR2 SMNVEV (reference sequence). CDR3 sequence reads: CASSPTGTEETQYF. CDR3 nucleotides: TGTGCCAGCAGTCCAACCGGGACAGAAGAGACCCAGTACTTC.

This chain links TRBV14 with TRBJ2-7; 7 positions agree with TRBD2. From germline, CDR1 is SGHDN and CDR2 FVKESK. CDR3 length equals 15 residues. The ends lost 0 bases at V and 4 bases at J; junction bases unmatched: 6. CDR3 DNA sequence: TGTGCCAGCAGCCAAGAAACCAGCGGGGAATACGAGCAGTACTTC. It translates to CASSQETSGEYEQYF.

The chain carries TRBV11-2 and TRBJ2-1; 7 bases are a match to TRBD2. This CDR3 is 14 amino acids long. Looked up from germline, CDR1 is SGHAT and CDR2 is FQNNGV. J lost 4 bases, V lost 5 bases, and 5 bases had no gene match. The CDR3 coding sequence is TGTGCCAGCAGCCAAGGACTAGTATACAATGAGCAGTTCTTC. Amino acid sequence: CASSQGLVYNEQFF.

In this sample, this clone turned up a few times. The chain links TRBV30 to TRBJ2-6; 12 nucleotides line up with TRBD2. This CDR3 region has 17 residues. Losses at the gene ends were 2 bases for V and 0 bases for J; bases not matched to a gene: 2. Germline CDR1 and CDR2: GTSNPN and SVGIG (reference sequence). CDR3 sequence reads: CAWSRTSGNSGANVLTF. In DNA form, the CDR3 reads TGTGCCTGGAGTAGGACTAGCGGGAACTCTGGGGCCAACGTCCTGACTTTC.

This clone was recorded once. The chain has TRBV29-1 and TRBJ2-4; D gene unclear. The CDR3 spans 11 residues. The germline V gene has CDR1 SQVTM and CDR2 ANQGSEA. V was pared by 6 bases and J by 9 bases, with 12 bases between. The DNA for the CDR3 is TGCAGCGTGGTTTCTTTGGGCATTCAGTACTTC. Its protein is CSVVSLGIQYF.

The CDR3 loop is CASSRKLAGGYEQYF. CDR3 in DNA: TGTGCCAGCAGCCGAAAACTAGCGGGAGGGTACGAGCAGTACTTC. V is TRBV11-2 and J is TRBJ2-7, with 13 positions matching TRBD2. The CDR3 spans 15 residues. The V and J ends lost 5 bases and 4 bases, in that order; junction bases with no gene match: 5. Germline values: CDR1 SGHAT, CDR2 FQNNGV.

The V gene is TRBV25-1, the J gene TRBJ2-2; the match to TRBD1 covers 10 bases. Trimming at V came to 6 bases and at J to 7 bases, leaving 8 bases not matched to a gene. Germline V gene data show CDR1 as MGHDK and CDR2 as SYGVNS. The CDR3 consists of 15 residues. The CDR3 bases are TGTGCCAGCAGGCCGGGACAGGGGACCATCGGGGAGCTGTTTTTT. Protein: CASRPGQGTIGELFF.

The chain uses TRBV6-1 and TRBJ2-1; TRBD2 aligns across 8 bases. The CDR3 runs to 15 residues. Per the germline V gene, CDR1 is MNHNS and CDR2 is SASEGT. The J segment lost 4 bases and the V segment lost 4 bases, leaving 6 bases of the junction unmatched. DNA of the CDR3: TGTGCCAGCAGTGCTAGCGGGCACGATTACAATGAGCAGTTCTTC. Its translation: CASSASGHDYNEQFF.

V and J are TRBV11-1 and TRBJ2-5; TRBD2 matches 8 bases. Germline-derived CDR1 and CDR2 are SGHAT and FQDESV (reference sequence). This CDR3 comprises 18 residues. Trimming at V came to 1 base and at J to 6 bases, leaving 16 bases not matched to a gene. The CDR3 DNA is TGTGCCAGCAGCTTAGTGAGCCCGGGAGGGATATCCTCAAAGACCCAGTACTTC. Translating gives CASSLVSPGGISSKTQYF.

The chain couples TRBV29-1 to TRBJ1-2, with TRBD1 as a possible D gene (5 bases). V was shortened by 7 bases and J by 7 bases, with 25 bases between the two germline ends. The CDR3 is 15 amino acids. CDR1 is SQVTM, CDR2 ANQGSEA, per germline. The CDR3 DNA follows: TGCAGCGCGCAGCTCGACAGCGGGCTACTGGGTGGCTACACCTTC. Translation gives CSAQLDSGLLGGYTF.

The chain couples TRBV5-4 to TRBJ2-1; the match to TRBD2 covers 11 bases. Germline CDR1 is SGHNT and CDR2 is YYREEE (reference sequence). The V gene end was trimmed by 4 bases and the J gene end by 5 bases; junction bases not matched to a gene: 17. The CDR3 totals 19 residues. The CDR3 sequence is CASSRGLAGGPRIHNEQFF. The CDR3, as DNA: TGTGCCAGCAGCCGCGGATTAGCGGGAGGGCCCCGTATCCACAATGAGCAGTTCTTC.

The CDR3 DNA is TGTGCCAGCAGCTTAGATGAGCTAGCGGGAGGGAGAGAGCAGTTCTTC. This sequence encodes CASSLDELAGGREQFF. V and J are TRBV11-3 and TRBJ2-1; 12 bases are a match to TRBD2. Germline V lookup: CDR1 SGHNT, CDR2 YENEEA. After removal of 0 bases from V and 10 bases from J, the junction contained 7 bases not matched to a gene. The CDR3 is 16 residues long.

The chain joins TRBV6-5 to TRBJ1-1; a possible D gene is TRBD1 (5 bases). The CDR3 has 14 residues. Trimming stripped 7 bases from V and 6 bases from J, with 18 bases between. From germline, CDR1 is MNHEY and CDR2 SVGAGI. Here the CDR3 reads CASKGTGPSPEAFF. Written as DNA, the CDR3 is TGTGCCAGCAAGGGAACGGGACCTTCCCCTGAAGCTTTCTTT.

This clone was seen only once. The rearrangement joins TRBV7-2 to TRBJ1-2; 7 bases align to TRBD1. The CDR3 spans 15 residues. Germline values: CDR1 SGHTA, CDR2 FQGNSA. Trimming at V came to 1 base and at J to 1 base, leaving 3 bases not matched to a gene. CDR3 coding DNA: TGTGCCAGCAGCTTAGGCGGGACAGTTAACTATGGCTACACCTTC. It yields the protein CASSLGGTVNYGYTF. The full variable domain, its missing parts supplied by reference TRBV7-2 and TRBJ1-2, is GAGVSQSPSNKVTEKGKDVELRCDPISGHTALYWYRQSLGQGLEFLIYFQGNSAPDKSGLPSDRFSAERTGGSVSTLTIQRTQQEDSAVYLCASSLGGTVNYGYTFGSGTRLTVV.

The rearrangement uses TRBV6-5 and TRBJ2-5, with 8 bases aligning to TRBD1. CDR3 length equals 16 residues. CDR1 is MNHEY, CDR2 SVGAGI, per germline. J lost 4 bases, V lost 2 bases, and 9 bases had no gene match. The DNA of the CDR3 is TGTGCCAGCAGTTACACCCGACAGGGGAATCGAGAGACCCAGTACTTC. As protein: CASSYTRQGNRETQYF.